One and the same sample provided the 31 T cell receptor beta chains below, sequenced in a study of OX40 agonist ivuxolimab in advanced cancers. Assay used: immunoSEQ multiplex PCR; TCRdb lists only in-frame clones, some missing. The profile covers 40,000 to 45,000 clones, with approximately 83% appearing a single time and around 23% taken by the ten largest. The source was CD4+ or CD8+ T cells sorted from blood, collected in a trial of the OX40 agonist ivuxolimab. The receptors were gathered from an adult with an advanced solid tumor such as melanoma, head and neck, liver or kidney cancer.

CDR3 bases: TGTGCCAGCAGTTTACATTCTAGCGGGGGGGGCAATGAGCAGTTCTTC. Translating it yields CASSLHSSGGGNEQFF. The chain recombines TRBV27 with TRBJ2-1; 12 bases align to TRBD2. The CDR3 has 16 amino acids. J gave up 6 bases and V 2 bases, and 5 bases lay outside the gene matches. Germline V gene data show CDR1 as MNHEY and CDR2 as SMNVEV (reference sequence).

With regard to this clone: Its ends do not fully match the called genes, so a read error is possible. The chain couples TRBV6-4 to TRBJ1-1; unclear D gene. The CDR3 totals 13 residues. Germline V gene sequence: CDR1 MRHNA, CDR2 SNTAGT. CDR3 amino acids: CASSYSTWTEAFF. The CDR3 region has the DNA TGTGCCAGCAGTTACTCGACTTGGACTGAAGCTTTCTTT.

This clone occurred once. The chain carries TRBV7-3 and TRBJ2-3; no clear D. The V gene lost 2 bases and the J gene lost 6 bases, with 9 bases spanning the gap. Germline V CDR1 and CDR2: SGHTA, FQGTGA. The CDR3 contains 13 residues. The CDR3 is CASSLEMGDTQYF. The CDR3 bases are TGTGCCAGCAGCTTAGAAATGGGTGATACGCAGTATTTT.

This chain uses TRBV5-1 with TRBJ2-7; no reliable D call. Germline CDR1 and CDR2: SGHRS and YFSETQ. The CDR3 loop spans 14 amino acids. Between the trimmed V and J ends, which lost 0 bases and 2 bases, there was a span of 9 bases. CDR3 residues: CASSLVAVTYEQYF. The CDR3 nucleotides read TGCGCCAGCAGCTTGGTAGCAGTTACCTACGAGCAGTACTTC.

This chain uses TRBV15 with TRBJ1-1, with D possibly TRBD1 on 5 matching bases. V lost 2 bases, J lost 5 bases, and 9 bases lay in between. Germline V CDR1 and CDR2: LNHNV, YYDKDF (reference sequence). The CDR3 is 13 residues long. CDR3 DNA: TGTGCCACCAGCAGACCCAGGGCTACTGAAGCTTTCTTT. Translated, it gives CATSRPRATEAFF.

The chain couples TRBV4-2 to TRBJ1-4; D is ambiguous. The V end lost 0 bases, the J end lost 0 bases, and 5 bases lay between the germline ends. The germline gives CDR1 LGHNA, CDR2 YNFKEQ. This CDR3 spans 15 amino acids. Here the CDR3 DNA reads TGTGCCAGCAGCCAAGAACCGGCAACTAATGAAAAACTGTTTTTT. Translating gives CASSQEPATNEKLFF.

This clone is a singleton in its sample. The chain couples TRBV5-1 to TRBJ2-7, with D uncertain. Trimming removed 0 bases from V and 6 bases from J, with 7 bases in between. CDR3 size: 12 residues. The germline V gene has CDR1 SGHRS and CDR2 YFSETQ. The CDR3 DNA reads TGCGCCAGCAGCTTGGATTCGGGCGAGCAGTACTTC. This sequence encodes CASSLDSGEQYF.

This chain links TRBV6-5 with TRBJ1-1; D gene ambiguous. Trimming removed 2 bases at V and 1 base at J, with 14 bases between. Germline CDR1 MNHEY, CDR2 SVGAGI. This CDR3 region has 16 residues. The CDR3 DNA is TGTGCCAGCAGTTACCGGGTCCCGTGGGGGAACACTGAAGCTTTCTTT. Translation gives CASSYRVPWGNTEAFF.

The CDR3 is CASSVAGTSGYEQYF. CDR3 DNA: TGTGCCAGCAGCGTTGCCGGGACTAGCGGCTACGAGCAGTACTTC. The V and J genes are TRBV9 and TRBJ2-5; the match to TRBD2 covers 11 bases. The J call may be faulty, since TRBJ2-7 better matches the DNA end. The germline CDR1 and CDR2 sequences are SGDLS and YYNGEE. This CDR3 has 15 amino acids.

The CDR3 sequence is CASSLGGRQETQYF. For the CDR3, the DNA is TGTGCCAGCAGCTTAGGCGGCAGACAAGAGACCCAGTACTTC. The V and J genes are TRBV7-8 and TRBJ2-5; D remains ambiguous. The CDR3 is made up of 14 amino acids. Trimming removed 1 base from V and 2 bases from J, with 8 bases in between. The germline V gene encodes CDR1 SGHVS and CDR2 FQNEAQ.

This clone has more than one count but fewer than ten. The V and J genes are TRBV7-3 and TRBJ1-2; 7 bases agree with TRBD1. The V gene's germline CDR1 is SGHTA and CDR2 FQGTGA. Germline trimming cut 6 bases from V and 2 bases from J; bases unmatched to any gene: 3. The CDR3 extends over 13 amino acids. The CDR3 bases are TGTGCCAGCAGTGGGGGACAGAACTATGGCTACACCTTC. This gives the protein CASSGGQNYGYTF.

This sequence joins TRBV5-4 and TRBJ1-2; no firm D call. Germline assignment: CDR1 SGHNT and CDR2 YYREEE (reference sequence). Trimming took off 1 base at V and 6 bases at J, with 19 bases between the two ends. The CDR3 has 16 amino acids. The CDR3 coding sequence is TGTGCCAGCAGCTTGTCGGTTGACGCCACCTGGAATGGCTACACCTTC. Translated: CASSLSVDATWNGYTF.

The chain combines TRBV27 with TRBJ2-5; D might be TRBD1 (6 bases). The V gene's germline CDR1 is MNHEY and CDR2 SMNVEV (reference sequence). This CDR3 has 14 amino acids. V was shortened by 5 bases and J by 1 base, with 11 bases between the two germline ends. For the CDR3, the DNA is TGTGCCAGCAGTATACAGGGCTTCCAAGAGACCCAGTACTTC. The encoded protein is CASSIQGFQETQYF.

The chain combines TRBV19 with TRBJ1-1; tentatively, D is TRBD1 (5 bases). Per the germline V gene, CDR1 is LNHDA and CDR2 is SQIVND (reference sequence). This CDR3 comprises 12 residues. Trimming took off 7 bases at V and 11 bases at J, with 17 bases between the two ends. The CDR3 nucleotides read TGTGCCAGTACTACGGGACGGTCTTGGGCTTTCTTT. Encoded protein: CASTTGRSWAFF.

The chain links TRBV9 to TRBJ2-2; 9 nucleotides line up with TRBD1. CDR3 length: 16 residues. CDR1 and CDR2 (germline): SGDLS, YYNGEE. After removal of 2 bases from V and 3 bases from J, the junction contained 5 bases not matched to a gene. The CDR3 DNA follows: TGTGCCAGCAGCGTTTCCGGGACAGGGCACACCGGGGAGCTGTTTTTT. This encodes CASSVSGTGHTGELFF.

The chain combines TRBV18 with TRBJ2-1; possibly TRBD1 or TRBD2 for D (7 bases each). This CDR3 is 15 amino acids long. The germline V gene encodes CDR1 KGHSH and CDR2 LQKENI. V shed 1 base and J shed 7 bases, with 14 bases lying between them. The CDR3 loop is CASSPRTGLENEQFF. DNA of the CDR3: TGTGCCAGCTCACCACGGACAGGACTAGAGAATGAGCAGTTCTTC.

J is TRBJ2-1 and V is TRBV10-3, with TRBD2 as a possible D gene (6 bases). The CDR3 covers 13 residues. Germline lookup yields CDR1 ENHRY and CDR2 SYGVKD. V lost 5 bases and J lost 5, with 10 bases in between. Here the CDR3 reads CAISISGNNEQFF. The CDR3 nucleotides read TGTGCCATCAGTATTAGCGGAAACAATGAGCAGTTCTTC.

The chain is built from TRBV6-5 and TRBJ1-1, with TRBD1 matching over 7 bases. This CDR3 has 13 amino acids. Germline CDR1 and CDR2: MNHEY and SVGAGI. Losses at the gene ends were 0 bases for V and 10 bases for J; bases not matched to a gene: 5. CDR3 protein: CASSYSQGYGAFF. The DNA of the CDR3 is TGTGCCAGCAGTTACTCACAGGGGTATGGAGCTTTCTTT.

The J gene is TRBJ1-6, the V gene TRBV7-6; no definite D call. The germline gives CDR1 SGHVS, CDR2 FNYEAQ. Trimming removed 1 base at V and 6 bases at J, with 13 bases between. CDR3 length: 16 amino acids. The CDR3 is CASSLGAQGGNSPLHF. As DNA, the CDR3 is TGTGCCAGCAGCTTAGGGGCCCAAGGAGGTAATTCACCCCTCCACTTT.

The chain carries TRBV5-6 and TRBJ2-1; D is ambiguous. Trimming cost V 0 bases and J 6 bases, with 22 bases left between them. This CDR3 region has 18 residues. Germline CDR1 reads SGHDT; CDR2 reads YYEEEE. The CDR3 loop is CASSLARVVGSRRNEQFF. In DNA, the CDR3 is TGTGCCAGCAGCTTGGCTAGAGTCGTAGGAAGCCGACGCAATGAGCAGTTCTTC.

This chain connects TRBV5-4 to TRBJ2-7, with D possibly TRBD2 on 6 matching bases. Germline loops: CDR1 SGHNT, CDR2 YYREEE (reference sequence). The CDR3 is 12 amino acids. V shed 0 bases and J shed 9 bases, with 10 bases lying between them. CDR3 DNA: TGTGCCAGCAGCTTGGCCCGGGGGACGCAGTACTTC. Residues: CASSLARGTQYF.

Concerning this clone itself: One junction end does not reproduce the germline sequence, and a read error may be involved. V is TRBV7-7 and J is TRBJ2-5, with 8 bases aligning to TRBD1. Germline CDR1 reads SSHAT; CDR2 reads FNYEAQ (reference sequence). The CDR3 totals 15 residues. CDR3 amino acids: CASSASHTGGETQYF. CDR3 in DNA: TGTGCTAGCAGCGCCTCTCACACAGGGGGAGAGACCCAGTACTTC.

The rearrangement uses TRBV10-3 and TRBJ2-5; no clear D. Germline values: CDR1 ENHRY, CDR2 SYGVKD. Trimming took 0 bases from V and 5 from J, leaving 7 bases between them. The CDR3 runs 13 residues. The CDR3 sequence: CAISESVVETQYF. DNA of the CDR3: TGTGCCATCAGTGAGTCGGTTGTGGAGACCCAGTACTTC.

CDR3 DNA sequence: TGTGCCAGCAGTGAAGTGTCTCTTCGAGGGGAGACCCAGTACTTC. It yields the protein CASSEVSLRGETQYF. The rearrangement joins TRBV6-1 to TRBJ2-5; tentative D call: TRBD2 (5 bases). This CDR3 contains 15 residues. Germline V gene data show CDR1 as MNHNS and CDR2 as SASEGT. V shed 1 base and J shed 5 bases, with 14 bases lying between them.

This sequence joins TRBV6-1 and TRBJ2-5; the D gene is possibly TRBD1 (6 bases). Trimming shortened V by 6 bases and J by 2 bases, and 16 bases separated the two germline ends. CDR3 size: 15 residues. Germline CDR1 is MNHNS and CDR2 is SASEGT. CDR3 in amino acids: CASSRFWTEQETQYF. CDR3 in DNA: TGTGCCAGCAGCCGCTTCTGGACAGAGCAAGAGACCCAGTACTTC.

This chain connects TRBV2 to TRBJ1-5; D is perhaps TRBD1 (5 bases). The CDR3 runs to 16 residues. Trimming left V 2 bases short and J 0 bases short, with 11 bases between. Germline CDR1 and CDR2: SNHLY and FYNNEI. The CDR3: CASSEQGAYSNQPQHF. In nucleotides, the CDR3 is TGTGCCAGCAGTGAACAAGGGGCTTATAGCAATCAGCCCCAGCATTTT.

V is TRBV7-9 and J is TRBJ2-1; 7 bases map to TRBD2. V shed 1 base, J shed 7 bases, and the junction held 10 bases outside the gene matches. CDR3 length: 16 residues. Looked up from germline, CDR1 is SEHNR and CDR2 is FQNEAQ (reference sequence). The CDR3 spells CASSLGLATQGNEQFF. Written as DNA, the CDR3 is TGTGCCAGCAGCTTAGGACTAGCAACCCAAGGTAATGAGCAGTTCTTC.

The V call is TRBV2, the J call TRBJ2-7; 9 bases line up with TRBD1. Germline assignment: CDR1 SNHLY and CDR2 FYNNEI. The CDR3 runs to 16 residues. With 2 bases clipped from V and 6 bases from J, the junction kept 11 bases outside the gene matches. CDR3 DNA: TGTGCCAGCAGTGAAAGGGGGACAGGGTCGATATCCGAGCAGTACTTC. It yields the protein CASSERGTGSISEQYF.

V is TRBV7-6 and J is TRBJ2-5; D is unclear. TRBJ2-7 explains the end of the DNA better; the J call may be wrong. CDR1 SGHVS and CDR2 FNYEAQ come from the germline V gene. The CDR3 is made up of 12 amino acids. The CDR3 DNA sequence: TGTGCCAGCAGCTTGTCCCCCTACGAGCAGTACTTC. Translated, it gives CASSLSPYEQYF.

The J gene is TRBJ2-7, the V gene TRBV27; D is perhaps TRBD1 or TRBD2 (5 bases each). The CDR3 covers 12 residues. The germline gives CDR1 MNHEY, CDR2 SMNVEV (reference sequence). The V end lost 2 bases, the J end lost 6 bases, and 8 bases lay between the germline ends. CDR3 nucleotide sequence: TGTGCCAGCAGTTTAGCAGGGAGCGAGCAGTACTTC. It encodes CASSLAGSEQYF.

The chain recombines TRBV7-9 with TRBJ2-1; the D is unclear. CDR1 and CDR2 from the germline V gene are SEHNR and FQNEAQ (reference sequence). The CDR3 runs 15 residues. Trimming pared 5 bases from V and 6 bases from J, leaving 17 bases between. The CDR3 spells CASSHRQQLGNEQFF. DNA of the CDR3: TGTGCCAGCAGCCACAGACAACAACTGGGCAATGAGCAGTTCTTC.